This T cell receptor beta chain was identified during a study of T cell responses to AZD1222 COVID-19 vaccine. Study-level background: Second doses that came at about 4 or about 12 weeks were put together.

Using immunoSEQ multiplex PCR, the repertoire was profiled, and TCRdb retains in-frame clones only, with some absent. The table has about 130,000 clones, roughly 87% seen once. In the case of this clone: Its antigen is not identified.

Germline values: CDR1 LGHNA, CDR2 YNFKEQ. V shed 1 base and J 8 bases; nucleotides not matched to a gene: 8. This CDR3 is 16 amino acids long. General observations from the study: Nearly half of spike-specific TCRs reportedly go after variant regions that carry no mutations. Spike-specific TCRs gained breadth and depth after people received two AZD1222 doses. The donor group comprised mostly white British people and more females; the analysis possibly underestimated clonal diversity.

This chain links TRBV4-2 with TRBJ1-2, with 12 nucleotides matching TRBD1. The sequence was collected from an adult in good health. The material sequenced was peripheral blood, taken on day 0 of AZD1222 vaccination. CDR3 loop: CASSQAPGQGAGGYTF. Written as DNA, the CDR3 is TGTGCCAGCAGCCAAGCGCCGGGACAGGGGGCGGGGGGCTACACCTTC.